The 9 T cell receptor beta chains given below trace back to one sample, sequenced in a study of blood T cell repertoires in COVID-19. The table came from immunoSEQ multiplex PCR; TCRdb's copy has only in-frame clones and leaves some out. Counted here are more than 140,000 clones, 70% to 85% occurring once; the ten biggest clones make up about 7%. The sample was peripheral blood. The receptors here all came from a woman in her 50s in a cohort sampled during active or convalescent COVID-19.

The chain carries TRBV7-8 and TRBJ2-3, with unresolved D. The CDR3 is made up of 12 amino acids. Trimming removed 8 bases from V and 6 bases from J, with 12 bases in between. Germline CDR1 reads SGHVS; CDR2 reads FQNEAQ. CDR3 DNA: TGTGCCAGCTCGTACTTCACCGATACGCAGTATTTT. Translating gives CASSYFTDTQYF.

This clone was detected once. The rearrangement links TRBV5-6 to TRBJ1-2; D not resolved. Germline CDR1 reads SGHDT; CDR2 reads YYEEEE. This CDR3 region has 14 residues. The V and J ends lost 0 bases and 5 bases respectively, with 11 bases between them. Here the CDR3 reads CASSLGRKYYGYTF. The CDR3, as DNA: TGTGCCAGCAGCTTGGGGCGGAAGTATTATGGCTACACCTTC. Using reference TRBV5-6 and TRBJ1-2 for the parts outside the CDR3, the full variable domain is DAGVTQSPTHLIKTRGQQVTLRCSPKSGHDTVSWYQQALGQGPQFIFQYYEEEERQRGNFPDRFSGHQFPNYSSELNVNALLLGDSALYLCASSLGRKYYGYTFGSGTRLTVV.

This chain links TRBV10-3 with TRBJ1-1; no definite D call. Per the germline V gene, CDR1 is ENHRY and CDR2 is SYGVKD. CDR3 length: 14 residues. With 5 bases removed from V and 1 base from J, the gap between germline ends came to 11 bases. In DNA form, the CDR3 reads TGTGCCATCAGTCCAGAAGTACGGAACACTGAAGCTTTCTTT. Translation gives CAISPEVRNTEAFF.

J is TRBJ1-2 and V is TRBV6-5; 8 nucleotides align to TRBD1. Germline V gene lookup returns CDR1 MNHEY and CDR2 SVGAGI. CDR3 length equals 13 residues. Trimming cost V 7 bases and J 6 bases; bases outside gene matches: 7. DNA for the CDR3: TGTGCCAGCACCCGGACAGGGAACCATGGCTACACCTTC. It is translated as CASTRTGNHGYTF.

The genes are TRBV18 and TRBJ2-2; 8 bases line up with TRBD2. Germline CDR1 is KGHSH and CDR2 is LQKENI. This CDR3 is built from 17 residues. V lost 3 bases and J lost 6; bases outside the gene matches: 12. The CDR3 region is CASSPPTSGGWSGELFF. For the CDR3, the DNA is TGTGCCAGCTCACCCCCTACTAGCGGCGGTTGGTCCGGGGAGCTGTTTTTT.

The CDR3 region is CASSLGLLGGGNQPQHF. CDR3 coding DNA: TGTGCCAGCAGCTTAGGTCTTCTGGGAGGTGGCAATCAGCCCCAGCATTTT. The chain uses TRBV7-8 and TRBJ1-5, with D hard to call. This CDR3 region has 17 residues. The V end was cut by 1 base, the J end by 2 bases, with 15 bases between. The germline CDR1 and CDR2 sequences are SGHVS and FQNEAQ.

This chain links TRBV5-1 with TRBJ2-3, with 14 bases identical to TRBD2. Germline V gene sequence: CDR1 SGHRS, CDR2 YFSETQ. The junction had 8 bases not matched to a gene; V was cut back by 0 bases and J by 5 bases. CDR3 length: 18 amino acids. The DNA of the CDR3 is TGCGCCAGCAGCTTGGCCGGGACTAGCGGGGGAGGTCAAGATACGCAGTATTTT. Translation: CASSLAGTSGGGQDTQYF. Together with reference TRBV5-1 and TRBJ2-3, the CDR3 gives the full variable domain: KAGVTQTPRYLIKTRGQQVTLSCSPISGHRSVSWYQQTPGQGLQFLFEYFSETQRNKGNFPGRFSGRQFSNSRSEMNVSTLELGDSALYLCASSLAGTSGGGQDTQYFGPGTRLTVL.

V gene TRBV7-2 combines with J gene TRBJ1-3; D perhaps matches TRBD1 (5 bases). This CDR3 spans 16 amino acids. Trimming cost V 1 base and J 4 bases, with 14 bases left between them. CDR1 SGHTA and CDR2 FQGNSA come from the germline V gene. The CDR3 loop is CASSLGSGAGGNTIYF. DNA for the CDR3: TGTGCCAGCAGCTTAGGGTCTGGGGCAGGGGGAAACACCATATATTTT.

This sequence joins TRBV19 and TRBJ2-1, with D maybe TRBD2 (6 bases). V was clipped by 6 bases and J by 9 bases, with 18 bases between them. The CDR3 sequence is 14 residues long. CDR1 and CDR2 from the germline V gene are LNHDA and SQIVND (reference sequence). CDR3 bases: TGTGCCAGTAGCCCAACTTGGGACTCCCCTGAGCAGTTCTTC. Amino acid sequence: CASSPTWDSPEQFF.